The entry that follows covers one T cell receptor beta chain sequence. Its antigen remains undetermined. It has no much larger one-base neighbor in the sample; base qualities were not kept. Reading from cysteine to phenylalanine, the CDR3 counts 10 amino acids. The entry retains the CDR3 DNA only, 30 bases that are in frame from base 1. Looking up the germline V gene yields CDR1 SQVTM and CDR2 ANQGSEA. V loses 6 bases of germline sequence and J loses 13 bases, and the interval between the two ends is 13 bases. The data stem from a study of identical twins listed by TCRdb under 2016. Concerning the study at large: The study deep-sequenced TCR alpha and beta repertoires from monozygotic twins, unrelated adults of various ages and cord blood to test whether fetal clonotypes persist. To rule out contamination, replicate twin experiments were performed at different times with different library preparation protocols. What the authors observed across the whole study: Recombination models systematically underestimated out-of-frame TCR alpha sharing in monozygotic twins but agreed with sharing between unrelated individuals. Abundant cord blood beta clonotypes carried fewer insertions; young adult naive repertoires showed a weaker similar trend, while memory repertoires showed none. Compared with coincidental sharing between unrelated individuals, out-of-frame TCR alpha sequences shared between twins had an excess of sequences with low generation probability. Excess twin sharing in beta out-of-frame sequences was weaker because fewer shared sequences lowered the signal-to-noise ratio. Zero-insertion analyses could be partly confounded by invariant T cells such as MAIT and iNKT, though diverse VJ usage argued against such confounding for most clonotypes. Because the same donors could not be followed over many years, conclusions were based on cross-sectional statistical analysis.

The library was prepared using 5' RACE. The sequencer listed for this sample is Illumina HiSeq 2000. Template switching introduced a universal primer binding site; the final cDNA contained a unique molecular identifier, enabling accurate counting of TCR cDNA molecules. Specific primers in the conserved constant-segment region were used to synthesize first-strand cDNA for the TCR alpha and beta chains. Each cDNA library was double barcoded, with a SMART-Mk sample barcode plus Illumina barcodes, to control for contamination. TruSeq adapter sequences along with Illumina sample barcodes were introduced in two successive PCR steps. Sequencing of the TCR alpha and beta cDNA libraries was done on the Illumina HiSeq platform using custom primers. Per the authors' processing: MiGEC was used to process raw reads and extract unique molecular identifiers, and MiXCR was used to find CDR3 positions. Recombination models were inferred per individual with the repgenHMM and IGoR tools using an EM algorithm. The tcR package in R was used for shared clonotype analysis, with sharing normalized by the product of cloneset sizes. To study raw recombination without the effects of thymic and clonal selection, out-of-frame nonproductive sequences were analyzed. TCRdb reprocessing: public reads trimmed at Q25 with fastp, clones called with MiXCR, in-frame beta chains kept. Rows are combined by CDR3 protein, so each entry shows the most common genes and DNA. These V and J calls are TCRdb output, not the study's own analysis. In all, the sample holds roughly 1.6 million distinct CDR3 sequences, and around a third of those were seen once. 0.27% of the sample rests with the top ten.

Every donor in the study was a healthy Caucasian. The source of this sequence is a newborn girl in good health. The rearranged chain carries TRBV29-1 and TRBJ2-1, with the D assignment possibly TRBD1 or TRBD2, given 5 matching bases for each. The material sequenced was cord blood. The sequenced DNA is TGCAGCGTAGGACAAGCGGAACAGTTCTTC. This yields the protein CSVGQAEQFF.